This TCR beta chain is drawn from a study of blood T cells in healthy people across ages. Study at large: Using template switching, researchers captured about one barcoded beta molecule for each two T cells.

Drawn from each donor were roughly 9.4 milliliters of peripheral blood. For the second PCR, which ran for roughly 6 to 11 cycles, a sample-barcoded 5' primer and a J-beta primer mix were used. TCRdb used MiXCR to reprocess the 5' RACE reads, holding one entry per CDR3 protein. The profile shows about 800,000 distinct CDR3 sequences, roughly 64% of them singletons. The V gene's germline CDR1 is SQVTM and CDR2 ANQGSEA. The CDR3 runs 11 residues. The chain is built from TRBV29-1 and TRBJ2-4, with D tentatively TRBD2 (5 bases). The end of the DNA fits TRBJ2-7 better, so the J call may be wrong. The clonotype originates from a man aged 30 to 45 in good health. The sample comprised blood. Here the CDR3 DNA reads TGCAGCGCCGCGGGTGTCTACGAGCAGTACTTC. Encoded protein: CSAAGVYEQYF.